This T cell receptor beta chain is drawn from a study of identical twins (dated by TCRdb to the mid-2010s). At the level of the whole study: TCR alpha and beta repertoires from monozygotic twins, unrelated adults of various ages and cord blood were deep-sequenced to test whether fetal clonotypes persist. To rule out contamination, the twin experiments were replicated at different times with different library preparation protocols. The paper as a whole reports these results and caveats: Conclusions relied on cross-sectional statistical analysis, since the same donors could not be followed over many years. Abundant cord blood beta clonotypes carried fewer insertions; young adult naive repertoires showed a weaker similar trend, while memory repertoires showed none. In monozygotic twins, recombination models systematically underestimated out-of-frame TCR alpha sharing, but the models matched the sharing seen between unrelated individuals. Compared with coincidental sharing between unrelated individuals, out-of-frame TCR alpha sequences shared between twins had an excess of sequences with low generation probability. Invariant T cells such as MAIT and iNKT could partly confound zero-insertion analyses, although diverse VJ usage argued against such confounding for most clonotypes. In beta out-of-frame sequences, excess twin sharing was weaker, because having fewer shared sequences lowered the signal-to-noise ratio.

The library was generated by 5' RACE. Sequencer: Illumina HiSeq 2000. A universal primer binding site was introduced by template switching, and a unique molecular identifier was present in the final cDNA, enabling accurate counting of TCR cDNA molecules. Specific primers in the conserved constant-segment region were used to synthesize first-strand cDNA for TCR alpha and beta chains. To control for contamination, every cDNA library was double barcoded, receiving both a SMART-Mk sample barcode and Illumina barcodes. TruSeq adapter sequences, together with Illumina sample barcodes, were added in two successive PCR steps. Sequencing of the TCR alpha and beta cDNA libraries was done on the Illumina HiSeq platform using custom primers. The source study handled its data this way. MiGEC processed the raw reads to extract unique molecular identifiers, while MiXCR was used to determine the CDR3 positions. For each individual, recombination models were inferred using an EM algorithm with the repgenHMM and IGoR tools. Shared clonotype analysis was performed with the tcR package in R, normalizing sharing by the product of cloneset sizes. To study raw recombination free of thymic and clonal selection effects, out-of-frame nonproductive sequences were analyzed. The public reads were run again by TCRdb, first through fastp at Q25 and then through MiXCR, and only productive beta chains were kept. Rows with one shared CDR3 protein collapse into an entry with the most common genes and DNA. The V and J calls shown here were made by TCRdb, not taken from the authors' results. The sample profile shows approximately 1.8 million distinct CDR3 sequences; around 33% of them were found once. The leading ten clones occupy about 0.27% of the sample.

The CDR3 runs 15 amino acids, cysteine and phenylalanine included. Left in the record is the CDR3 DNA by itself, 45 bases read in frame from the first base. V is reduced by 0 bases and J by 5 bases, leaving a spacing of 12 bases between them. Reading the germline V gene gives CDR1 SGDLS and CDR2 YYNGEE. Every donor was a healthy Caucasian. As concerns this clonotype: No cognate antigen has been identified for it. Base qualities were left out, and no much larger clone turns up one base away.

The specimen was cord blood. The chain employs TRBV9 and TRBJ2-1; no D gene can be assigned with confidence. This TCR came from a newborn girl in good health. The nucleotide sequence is TGTGCCAGCAGCGTAGAGGGCTTTCCCCACAATGAGCAGTTCTTC. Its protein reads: CASSVEGFPHNEQFF.